In its sample, the clone carrying this T cell receptor beta chain was seen a few times. The antigen remains undetermined. Germline V gives CDR1 MNHEY, CDR2 SVGEGT. The CDR3 runs 17 residues. V lost 2 bases to trimming and J lost 9 bases, with 23 bases between them. One entry per CDR3 protein, called by TCRdb with MiXCR from the 5' RACE reads. This table has hundreds of thousands of distinct CDR3 sequences, 18% appearing once. This sample was taken from a study of identical twins. Study-level findings and limits: Twin-shared out-of-frame alpha sequences were enriched for low generation probability.

This sample also appeared in a second study, on T cells expressing NK-cell markers. From that second work: Nothing established the HCMV specificity of expanded NKG2C+ T cell clones.

J is TRBJ2-1 and V is TRBV6-2 or TRBV6-3, with a weak D call TRBD2 (7 bases). The TCR comes from a woman aged 18-29 years in good health. The source material was PBMCs. CDR3 DNA sequence: TGTGCCAGCAGTTACACCGACAGGCCGGGAGGTACGGGTGAGCAGTTCTTC. Translating it yields CASSYTDRPGGTGEQFF.